This is a list of T cell receptor beta chains from one sample in a study of alternative splicing in chronic myeloid leukemia remission. TCRdb reprocessed the bulk RNA-seq reads, keeping one entry per CDR3 protein, no DNA. Among some 400 distinct CDR3 sequences listed, about 98% were seen once. Sequenced sample: PBMCs. These TCRs come from a person aged 30-50 years in good health. CDR3s include the opening cysteine and the closing phenylalanine or tryptophan. Size values are once, few and many counts, or a class for expanded clones, and some rows have none.

>15|TRBJ2-1|TRBV12-3/TRBV12-4|once
CASSLGWGQYNEQFF
>15|TRBJ1-2|TRBV6-5|.
CASSPGTGIGYGYTF